The 25 T cell receptor beta chains below were found in one sample sequenced in a study of T cells after yellow fever vaccination (dated by TCRdb to the late 2010s). Libraries were constructed by 5' RACE. Reads for this sample came from an Illumina HiSeq 2500. TCRdb trimmed public reads at Q25 via fastp, called clones via MiXCR and kept in-frame beta chains. Entries that share a CDR3 protein sequence are merged under the most common genes and DNA. For this sample the table gives 200,000 to 300,000 distinct CDR3 sequences, of which over 6.5% were detected only once. The top ten clones comprise approximately 1.1% of the sample. Sample treatment or condition, as interpreted from the label and publication: live attenuated yellow fever vaccine strain. The sequencing here drew on CD4+ T cells sorted from PBMCs, taken on the day of the yellow fever booster vaccination. The receptors stem from a man aged 25-40 years who received the YFV17D yellow fever vaccine.

This clonotype came up a few times. The chain recombines TRBV3-1 with TRBJ2-1, with D perhaps matching TRBD2 (6 bases). Germline CDR1 reads LGHDT; CDR2 reads YNNKEL (reference sequence). The CDR3 covers 16 residues. V was shortened by 0 bases and J by 4 bases, with 13 bases between the two germline ends. The CDR3 DNA reads as TGTGCCAGCAGCCAAGATCTTCGGCGGGGATACAATGAGCAGTTCTTC. This translates into CASSQDLRRGYNEQFF.

The V gene is TRBV29-1, the J gene TRBJ2-7; D may match TRBD1 or TRBD2 (5 bases each). Germline lookup yields CDR1 SQVTM and CDR2 ANQGSEA. This CDR3 has 13 amino acids. V gave up 7 bases and J gave up 3 bases, with 16 bases separating them. This chain's CDR3 is CSAGDGGNYEQYF. In nucleotides, the CDR3 is TGCAGCGCCGGGGACGGAGGTAACTACGAGCAGTACTTC.

This chain connects TRBV20-1 to TRBJ2-5; perhaps TRBD2 as D (6 bases). The germline gives CDR1 DFQATT, CDR2 SNEGSKA (reference sequence). This CDR3 spans 14 amino acids. Trimming took 6 bases from V and 2 from J, leaving 16 bases between them. The CDR3 DNA follows: TGCAGTGCCCTCGCGGGGACTTTACAAGAGACCCAGTACTTC. Amino acids: CSALAGTLQETQYF.

This clonotype occurred many times. The rearrangement uses TRBV2 and TRBJ2-7, with D possibly TRBD2 on 6 matching bases. V was pared by 3 bases and J by 1 base, with 7 bases between. CDR1 is SNHLY, CDR2 FYNNEI, per germline. CDR3 length: 13 amino acids. CDR3 loop: CASSEEGSYEQYF. The CDR3 nucleotides read TGTGCCAGCAGTGAGGAGGGTTCCTACGAGCAGTACTTC.

V gene TRBV12-5 combines with J gene TRBJ2-5; 10 nucleotides line up with TRBD2. This CDR3 is built from 17 residues. Germline V gives CDR1 LGHNT, CDR2 FRNRAP. J gave up 2 bases and V 6 bases, and 12 bases lay outside the gene matches. The CDR3 here is CASGSLSTSGLQETQYF. The CDR3 DNA sequence: TGTGCTAGTGGCTCACTTTCGACTAGCGGGTTACAAGAGACCCAGTACTTC.

This clonotype has only a few counts. The J gene is TRBJ2-7, the V gene TRBV2, with 9 bases that match TRBD2. Per the germline V gene, CDR1 is SNHLY and CDR2 is FYNNEI. The CDR3 has 13 amino acids. The J segment lost 2 bases and the V segment lost 8 bases, leaving 4 bases of the junction unmatched. The CDR3 DNA follows: TGTGCCAGCGGAGAGCGGGGGGCCTACGAGCAGTACTTC. This encodes CASGERGAYEQYF.

In regard to this clonotype: With a much larger clone just one base away, this may be a read error. The gene calls are TRBV20-1 and TRBJ1-5; TRBD1 matches at 7 bases. The CDR3 spans 14 residues. Per germline, CDR1 DFQATT and CDR2 SNEGSKA (reference sequence). J was trimmed by 7 bases and V by 6 bases; bases with no gene match: 12. The CDR3, as DNA: TGCAGTGCCAGGGGGGGAGCAGAGGAGCAGCCCCAGCATTTT. Translated: CSARGGAEEQPQHF.

This clonotype has at least ten counts. The chain combines TRBV12-3 or TRBV12-4 with TRBJ2-7; 9 bases match TRBD2. CDR3 length: 16 residues. The V gene end was trimmed by 6 bases and the J gene end by 3 bases; junction bases not matched to a gene: 12. The CDR3 protein is CASRLGEAGGDYEQYF. CDR3 nucleotides: TGTGCCAGCAGACTGGGAGAAGCGGGAGGTGACTACGAGCAGTACTTC.

There are many counts of this clonotype. V and J are TRBV20-1 and TRBJ1-4, with a weak D call TRBD1 (6 bases). Trimming removed 7 bases at V and 5 bases at J, with 14 bases between. Per the germline V gene, CDR1 is DFQATT and CDR2 is SNEGSKA (reference sequence). This CDR3 comprises 13 residues. CDR3 nucleotide sequence: TGCAGTGTTCGGCAGGGGTTGAATGAAAAACTGTTTTTT. Its protein is CSVRQGLNEKLFF.

This clonotype was seen repeatedly, ten times or more. This chain connects TRBV27 to TRBJ2-3, with D possibly TRBD2 on 5 matching bases. The CDR3 has 15 amino acids. Germline CDR1 is MNHEY and CDR2 is SMNVEV (reference sequence). The V end lost 2 bases, the J end lost 3 bases, and 12 bases lay between the germline ends. CDR3 region: CASSLVGVLTDTQYF. The CDR3 DNA reads TGTGCCAGCAGTTTAGTGGGAGTCTTGACAGATACGCAGTATTTT.

In its sample, this clonotype was seen a few times. The rearrangement joins TRBV5-4 to TRBJ2-1; tentative D call: TRBD2 (6 bases). The CDR3 sequence is 15 residues long. V was pared by 9 bases and J by 5 bases, with 21 bases between. Germline CDR1 SGHNT, CDR2 YYREEE (reference sequence). CDR3 region: CATPVEEGSNNEQFF. DNA for the CDR3: TGTGCCACCCCAGTGGAGGAGGGCTCGAACAATGAGCAGTTCTTC.

This clonotype was found many times. The chain couples TRBV20-1 to TRBJ2-7; perhaps TRBD2 as D (7 bases). Germline V CDR1 and CDR2: DFQATT, SNEGSKA (reference sequence). CDR3 length: 14 residues. The V end lost 4 bases, the J end lost 0 bases, and 13 bases lay between the germline ends. The CDR3, as DNA: TGCAGTGCTATAAGGGGGGGGCACTCCTACGAGCAGTACTTC. Translation gives CSAIRGGHSYEQYF.

In this sample, this clonotype turned up a few times. The rearrangement uses TRBV10-1 and TRBJ2-5; unclear D gene. Germline CDR1 WNHNN, CDR2 SYGVQD (reference sequence). The CDR3 is 13 amino acids. V was pared by 2 bases and J by 2 bases, with 6 bases between. CDR3 protein: CASSEGLQETQYF. CDR3 DNA sequence: TGCGCCAGCAGTGAGGGGCTTCAAGAGACCCAGTACTTC.

This clonotype was counted ten times or more. This rearrangement joins TRBV6-5 to TRBJ2-7; 7 nucleotides align to TRBD1. Losses at the gene ends were 0 bases for V and 2 bases for J; bases not matched to a gene: 1. Germline CDR1 MNHEY, CDR2 SVGAGI. CDR3 length: 14 residues. DNA of the CDR3: TGTGCCAGCAGTTACTCAAGGGGGCCCTACGAGCAGTACTTC. Translation: CASSYSRGPYEQYF.

This clonotype has a count of ten or more. The gene calls are TRBV5-1 and TRBJ2-3; 7 bases match TRBD2. This CDR3 has 13 amino acids. Germline CDR1 reads SGHRS; CDR2 reads YFSETQ. The trim removed 3 bases at V and 5 bases at J, leaving 3 bases unmatched. The CDR3 DNA sequence: TGCGCCAGCAGCTCTTCTAGCGGAGATACGCAGTATTTT. Translation gives CASSSSSGDTQYF. The full variable domain, rest sourced from reference TRBV5-1 and TRBJ2-3, is KAGVTQTPRYLIKTRGQQVTLSCSPISGHRSVSWYQQTPGQGLQFLFEYFSETQRNKGNFPGRFSGRQFSNSRSEMNVSTLELGDSALYLCASSSSSGDTQYFGPGTRLTVL.

This clonotype was detected ten times or more. The rearrangement joins TRBV28 to TRBJ2-2; D not certain. CDR1 and CDR2 (germline): MDHEN, SYDVKM. Between the trimmed V and J ends, which lost 5 bases and 0 bases, there was a span of 13 bases. This CDR3 comprises 16 residues. The CDR3 loop reads CASSRTRAPNTGELFF. The CDR3 DNA reads TGTGCCAGCAGTCGAACCCGGGCCCCGAACACCGGGGAGCTGTTTTTT.

In this sample, this clonotype turned up many times. The V call is TRBV7-2, the J call TRBJ2-1; D tentatively fits TRBD1 or TRBD2 (5 bases each). V gave up 5 bases and J gave up 0 bases, with 17 bases separating them. Per germline, CDR1 SGHTA and CDR2 FQGNSA. This CDR3 region has 17 residues. The DNA for the CDR3 is TGTGCCAGCAGCCCACCGGAAAAGGGGAGCTCCTACAATGAGCAGTTCTTC. This sequence encodes CASSPPEKGSSYNEQFF.

This clonotype has only a few counts. The genes are TRBV5-1 and TRBJ2-2; 9 nucleotides line up with TRBD1. The junction had 5 bases not matched to a gene; V was cut back by 2 bases and J by 6 bases. Germline-derived CDR1 and CDR2 are SGHRS and YFSETQ. The CDR3 sequence is 15 residues long. The DNA for the CDR3 is TGCGCCAGCAGCTTTCCGGACAGGGGTCCCGGGGAGCTGTTTTTT. Protein sequence: CASSFPDRGPGELFF.

Many counts were recorded for this clonotype. The chain carries TRBV7-3 and TRBJ2-3; 7 bases align to TRBD1. The CDR3 sequence is 14 residues long. The V segment lost 5 bases and the J segment 0 bases; nucleotides outside the gene matches: 2. The V gene's germline CDR1 is SGHTA and CDR2 FQGTGA. CDR3 DNA: TGTGCCAGCAGCCCAGGGGGTAGCACAGATACGCAGTATTTT. This codes for CASSPGGSTDTQYF.

This clonotype was detected ten times or more. The V call is TRBV20-1, the J call TRBJ2-5; D gene uncertain. Trimming pared 3 bases from V and 5 bases from J, leaving 13 bases between. Germline CDR1 DFQATT, CDR2 SNEGSKA (reference sequence). The CDR3 consists of 13 residues. The CDR3 nucleotides are TGCAGTGCTAGGACGTGGGTCGGGGAGACCCAGTACTTC. Translating gives CSARTWVGETQYF.

The chain has TRBV11-2 and TRBJ2-2, with 9 bases fitting TRBD2. Trimming cost V 6 bases and J 3 bases; bases outside gene matches: 5. The germline CDR1 and CDR2 sequences are SGHAT and FQNNGV. This CDR3 comprises 15 residues. The CDR3 region is CASRRLADDTGELFF. The CDR3 DNA reads TGTGCCAGCAGGAGACTAGCGGACGACACCGGGGAGCTGTTTTTT.

This clonotype was observed many times. The rearrangement joins TRBV6-2 or TRBV6-3 to TRBJ2-7; TRBD1 agrees at 7 bases. V lost 7 bases and J lost 6; bases outside the gene matches: 24. Germline V gene lookup returns CDR1 MNHEY and CDR2 SVGEGT. The CDR3 length is 18 residues. The CDR3 DNA is TGTGCCAGCACCTTCACACCTCTTGTCGGGTTCGACAGGGTCGAGCAGTACTTC. This encodes CASTFTPLVGFDRVEQYF.

This clonotype was counted at least ten times. The chain has TRBV11-2 and TRBJ2-1; the D call may be TRBD1 or TRBD2 (5 bases each). Germline V CDR1 and CDR2: SGHAT, FQNNGV. The V end lost 5 bases, the J end lost 0 bases, and 11 bases lay between the germline ends. There are 15 residues in the CDR3. DNA for the CDR3: TGTGCCAGCAGCATGACAGAGGGCTCCTACAATGAGCAGTTCTTC. Its translation: CASSMTEGSYNEQFF.

This clonotype has ten or more counts. The CDR3 is CASSYPSTGRETGELFF. The CDR3 DNA reads as TGTGCCAGCAGTTATCCCTCCACAGGGAGAGAGACCGGGGAGCTGTTTTTT. The gene calls are TRBV6-5 and TRBJ2-2; maybe TRBD1 (6 bases). The germline V gene encodes CDR1 MNHEY and CDR2 SVGAGI. The CDR3 has 17 amino acids. Trimming took 3 bases from V and 5 from J, leaving 19 bases between them.

The genes are TRBV5-1 and TRBJ2-1, with D possibly being TRBD2 (6 bases). The CDR3 contains 15 residues. Germline CDR1 SGHRS, CDR2 YFSETQ. Trimming took off 0 bases at V and 5 bases at J, with 12 bases between the two ends. Written as DNA, the CDR3 is TGCGCCAGCAGCTTGGTACGGGAGAATCACAATGAGCAGTTCTTC. Its protein product is CASSLVRENHNEQFF.